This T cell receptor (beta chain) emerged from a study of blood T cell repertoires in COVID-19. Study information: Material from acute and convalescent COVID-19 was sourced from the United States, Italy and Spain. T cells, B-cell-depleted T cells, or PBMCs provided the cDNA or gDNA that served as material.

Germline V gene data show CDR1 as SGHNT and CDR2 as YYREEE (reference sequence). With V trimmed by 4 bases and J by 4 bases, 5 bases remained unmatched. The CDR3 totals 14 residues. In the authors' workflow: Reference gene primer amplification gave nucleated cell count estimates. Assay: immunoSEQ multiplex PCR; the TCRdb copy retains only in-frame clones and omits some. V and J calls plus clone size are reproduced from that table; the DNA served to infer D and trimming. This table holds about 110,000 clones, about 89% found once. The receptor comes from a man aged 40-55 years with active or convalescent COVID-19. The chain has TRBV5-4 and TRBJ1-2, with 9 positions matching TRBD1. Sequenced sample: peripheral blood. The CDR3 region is CASSTKTGGYGYTF. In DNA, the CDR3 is TGTGCCAGCAGCACGAAGACAGGGGGCTATGGCTACACCTTC.